These T cell receptor beta chains were read from a single sample in a study of blood T cell repertoires in COVID-19. Repertoires were generated with immunoSEQ multiplex PCR, while TCRdb's copy carries only in-frame clones and drops some. The sample carries more than 95,000 clones, around three quarters recorded once. The sequenced sample was peripheral blood. These receptors originate from a man in his 70s with acute or convalescent COVID-19. CDR3s include the opening cysteine and the closing phenylalanine or tryptophan. D genes are given only for firm matches. Only some rows state a clone size, as once, few, many or a class for expanded clones.

v_call: TRBV5-1; clone_size: .; j_call: TRBJ2-7; d_call: TRBD2; cdr3_aa: CASSLGTSGGLPGEQYF; cdr3_nt: TGCGCCAGCAGCTTGGGGACTAGCGGGGGCCTCCCGGGGGAGCAGTACTTC
v_call: TRBV6-5; clone_size: .; j_call: TRBJ1-2; d_call: .; cdr3_aa: CASSYSVRAGGYTF; cdr3_nt: TGTGCCAGCAGTTACTCTGTTAGGGCGGGTGGCTACACCTTC
v_call: TRBV14; clone_size: .; j_call: TRBJ2-1; d_call: TRBD1; cdr3_aa: CASSKQTGFNEQFF; cdr3_nt: TGTGCCAGCAGCAAACAGACAGGGTTCAATGAGCAGTTCTTC
v_call: TRBV19; clone_size: .; j_call: TRBJ1-5; d_call: .; cdr3_aa: CASSIRRGGNQPQHF; cdr3_nt: TGTGCCAGTAGTATTCGTAGGGGTGGCAATCAGCCCCAGCATTTT
v_call: TRBV29-1; clone_size: .; j_call: TRBJ2-3; d_call: TRBD2; cdr3_aa: CSDPGTSGADTQYF; cdr3_nt: TGCAGCGATCCCGGGACTAGCGGTGCGGATACGCAGTATTTT
v_call: TRBV2; clone_size: .; j_call: TRBJ2-3; d_call: TRBD2; cdr3_aa: CASSVRGGSDTQYF; cdr3_nt: TGTGCCAGCAGTGTTAGGGGAGGGTCAGATACGCAGTATTTT
v_call: TRBV2; clone_size: .; j_call: TRBJ2-3; d_call: TRBD1; cdr3_aa: CASSAGWDRSTDTQYF; cdr3_nt: TGTGCCAGCAGTGCGGGATGGGACAGGAGCACAGATACGCAGTATTTT
v_call: TRBV2; clone_size: .; j_call: TRBJ2-1; d_call: TRBD2; cdr3_aa: CASSVSGSLDEQFF; cdr3_nt: TGTGCCAGCAGTGTTAGCGGGAGTCTTGATGAGCAGTTCTTC
v_call: TRBV5-8; clone_size: .; j_call: TRBJ2-1; d_call: TRBD2; cdr3_aa: CASSRGLATGSYNEQFF; cdr3_nt: TGTGCCAGCAGCCGGGGACTAGCGACGGGTTCCTACAATGAGCAGTTCTTC
v_call: TRBV5-4; clone_size: .; j_call: TRBJ2-7; d_call: TRBD1; cdr3_aa: CASSSPGQGSYEQYF; cdr3_nt: TGTGCCAGCAGCTCCCCGGGACAGGGCTCCTACGAGCAGTACTTC
v_call: TRBV27; clone_size: few; j_call: TRBJ2-7; d_call: TRBD2; cdr3_aa: CASSLEASGYYEQYF; cdr3_nt: TGTGCCAGCAGTTTAGAGGCTAGCGGTTACTACGAGCAGTACTTC
v_call: TRBV24-1; clone_size: .; j_call: TRBJ2-5; d_call: TRBD1; cdr3_aa: CATSDFRPGQGAVETQYF; cdr3_nt: TGTGCCACCAGTGATTTTAGACCGGGACAGGGGGCTGTGGAGACCCAGTACTTC
v_call: TRBV7-8; clone_size: .; j_call: TRBJ1-2; d_call: TRBD1; cdr3_aa: CASSGRQGSVYGYTF; cdr3_nt: TGTGCCAGCAGCGGAAGACAGGGGTCTGTCTATGGCTACACCTTC
v_call: TRBV28; clone_size: .; j_call: TRBJ2-3; d_call: .; cdr3_aa: CASSQGGYTDTQYF; cdr3_nt: TGTGCCAGCAGTCAGGGGGGATACACAGATACGCAGTATTTT
v_call: TRBV12-3/TRBV12-4; clone_size: .; j_call: TRBJ2-1; d_call: TRBD2; cdr3_aa: CASTEAGYNEQFF; cdr3_nt: TGTGCCAGCACCGAAGCGGGGTACAATGAGCAGTTCTTC
v_call: TRBV6-2/TRBV6-3; clone_size: .; j_call: TRBJ1-2; d_call: .; cdr3_aa: CASSQDSYYGYTF; cdr3_nt: TGTGCCAGCAGCCAAGACAGTTACTATGGCTACACCTTC
v_call: TRBV5-1; clone_size: .; j_call: TRBJ1-2; d_call: .; cdr3_aa: CASSFGGPLLGYGYTF; cdr3_nt: TGCGCCAGCAGCTTTGGAGGACCACTACTAGGCTATGGCTACACCTTC
v_call: TRBV7-3; clone_size: .; j_call: TRBJ2-3; d_call: TRBD2; cdr3_aa: CASSFGIAGADTQYF; cdr3_nt: TGTGCCAGCAGCTTCGGGATAGCGGGAGCAGATACGCAGTATTTT
v_call: TRBV18; clone_size: .; j_call: TRBJ1-1; d_call: .; cdr3_aa: CASSPRTPIMNTEAFF; cdr3_nt: TGTGCCAGCTCACCACGGACTCCGATAATGAACACTGAAGCTTTCTTT
v_call: TRBV7-9; clone_size: .; j_call: TRBJ1-6; d_call: .; cdr3_aa: CASSPGYLNNSPLHF; cdr3_nt: TGTGCCAGCAGCCCAGGATACTTGAATAATTCACCCCTCCACTTT
v_call: TRBV14; clone_size: once; j_call: TRBJ1-6; d_call: .; cdr3_aa: CASSPEGGLYSPLHF; cdr3_nt: TGTGCCAGCAGCCCGGAGGGCGGGCTATACTCACCCCTCCACTTT
v_call: TRBV4-2; clone_size: .; j_call: TRBJ2-7; d_call: TRBD2; cdr3_aa: CASSQGASGRYEQYF; cdr3_nt: TGTGCCAGCAGCCAAGGGGCTAGCGGGAGATACGAGCAGTACTTC
v_call: TRBV9; clone_size: .; j_call: TRBJ2-3; d_call: TRBD1; cdr3_aa: CASSVADRGSADTQYF; cdr3_nt: TGTGCCAGCAGCGTAGCCGACAGGGGGAGTGCAGATACGCAGTATTTT
v_call: TRBV2; clone_size: .; j_call: TRBJ2-6; d_call: .; cdr3_aa: CASNIHSSGANVLTF; cdr3_nt: TGTGCCAGCAATATTCACAGCTCTGGGGCCAACGTCCTGACTTTC
v_call: TRBV5-6; clone_size: .; j_call: TRBJ2-1; d_call: .; cdr3_aa: CASSWGAGTIYNEQFF; cdr3_nt: TGTGCCAGCAGCTGGGGGGCCGGGACTATATACAATGAGCAGTTCTTC
v_call: TRBV6-2/TRBV6-3; clone_size: once; j_call: TRBJ2-4; d_call: TRBD1; cdr3_aa: CASSSGTGGSCYF; cdr3_nt: TGTGCCAGCAGTTCCGGGACAGGGGGTTCATGCTACTTC
v_call: TRBV19; clone_size: .; j_call: TRBJ2-3; d_call: TRBD1; cdr3_aa: CASSMKLGQGGTDTQYF; cdr3_nt: TGTGCCAGTAGTATGAAATTGGGACAGGGGGGGACAGATACGCAGTATTTT
v_call: TRBV4-1; clone_size: .; j_call: TRBJ1-2; d_call: .; cdr3_aa: CASSQDREGGYGYTF; cdr3_nt: TGCGCCAGCAGCCAAGATCGGGAAGGGGGCTATGGCTACACCTTC
v_call: TRBV28; clone_size: .; j_call: TRBJ1-1; d_call: TRBD1; cdr3_aa: CASSLLGQVLMEAFF; cdr3_nt: TGTGCCAGCAGTTTATTAGGACAGGTACTAATGGAAGCTTTCTTT
v_call: TRBV5-1; clone_size: .; j_call: TRBJ2-5; d_call: .; cdr3_aa: CASSPDSQETQYF; cdr3_nt: TGCGCCAGCAGCCCAGACAGCCAAGAGACCCAGTACTTC
v_call: TRBV19; clone_size: .; j_call: TRBJ1-1; d_call: .; cdr3_aa: CASSRTVNTEAFF; cdr3_nt: TGTGCCAGTAGTAGGACAGTTAACACTGAAGCTTTCTTT
v_call: TRBV11-2; clone_size: .; j_call: TRBJ2-5; d_call: TRBD2; cdr3_aa: CASSFRLAGEETQYF; cdr3_nt: TGTGCCAGCAGCTTCCGACTAGCCGGCGAAGAGACCCAGTACTTC
v_call: TRBV9; clone_size: .; j_call: TRBJ1-3; d_call: TRBD1; cdr3_aa: CASSAQGANSGNTIYF; cdr3_nt: TGTGCCAGCAGCGCCCAGGGGGCAAACTCTGGAAACACCATATATTTT
v_call: TRBV18; clone_size: .; j_call: TRBJ1-3; d_call: .; cdr3_aa: CASSKTDSGNTIYF; cdr3_nt: TGTGCCAGCTCAAAGACAGACTCTGGAAACACCATATATTTT
v_call: TRBV25-1; clone_size: .; j_call: TRBJ2-2; d_call: .; cdr3_aa: CASSRRGGTGELFF; cdr3_nt: TGTGCCAGCAGCCGTAGGGGGGGCACCGGGGAGCTGTTTTTT